This TCR delta chain emerged from a study of gamma-delta T cells after stem cell transplantation. With CATT, TCRdb re-called clones from the RT-PCR reads. The repertoire has about 11,000 delta-chain clones, 30% to 40% of them found once; the top ten carry around 3%. The origin of this receptor is a human donor. It is not recorded whose cells these are; they may come from a transplant donor. The specimen was gamma-delta T cells.

As DNA, the CDR3 is TGTGCTCTTGGGGAACTCAACCTGACTGGGGGACCCTTGCCGTACACCGATAAACTCATCTTT. Protein sequence: CALGELNLTGGPLPYTDKLIF. The chain uses TRDV1 and TRDJ1, with 9 nucleotides matching TRDD3. This CDR3 has 21 amino acids. Trimming at V came to 0 bases and at J to 0 bases, leaving 17 bases not matched to a gene. Looked up from germline, CDR1 is TSWWSYY and CDR2 is QGS.